This T cell receptor (beta chain) was recorded in a study of regulatory T cells in long-lasting Graves disease. Sequencing libraries for TCR beta were prepared with iRepertoire HTBI primers and Arm-PCR of CDR3 regions. TCRdb used MiXCR to reprocess the multiplex PCR reads, holding one entry per CDR3 protein. The repertoire has about 360,000 distinct CDR3 sequences, 15% to 20% of them found once; the top ten carry just over 20%. Time point reported: newly diagnosed GD, antithyroid drugs for less than 3 months. From RNA extracted from PBMCs, the TCR library was made. The CDR3 loop spans 16 amino acids. Per germline, CDR1 GTSNPN and CDR2 SVGIG (reference sequence). J was trimmed by 7 bases and V by 4 bases; bases with no gene match: 13. This clonotype showed up many times. These data are also associated with another study on T cells in Graves' hyperthyroidism and ophthalmopathy. That work contributes: First-round RT-PCR with HTBI primers amplified the TCR CDR3 region. Through a model of 13 V-J features, ophthalmopathy was separated from stable hyperthyroidism.

The V and J genes are TRBV30 and TRBJ1-1; 12 nucleotides agree with TRBD1. Here the sequenced sample was peripheral blood mononuclear cells (PBMCs), taken at new diagnosis, from a patient treated with antithyroid drugs. The sequence was collected from a woman aged 18-29 years with Graves disease. The CDR3 nucleotides are TGTGCCTGGATCGTCCCGGGACAGGGGGCCCGCCGTGAAGCTTTCTTT. Its protein is CAWIVPGQGARREAFF.